A selection of T cell receptor beta chains follows, all from one sample in a study of CD8 T cells in ankylosing spondylitis. TCRdb analysed the 5' RACE reads with MiXCR anew, one entry per CDR3 protein. The table has 250,000 to 400,000 distinct CDR3 sequences, around a tenth seen once; the top ten hold 9.1%. Sequenced: blood, either unsorted or a sorted T cell fraction (not recorded which). The receptor set was obtained from a female donor with ankylosing spondylitis or in good health (not recorded which). The CDR3 runs from the conserved cysteine through the conserved F or W. D genes are given only for firm matches. Expanded clones are given a class, and other clones once, few, many or no size at all.

V gene	clone size	J gene	D gene	CDR3 DNA	CDR3 protein
TRBV7-8	few	TRBJ2-2	TRBD1	TGTGCCAGCAGCTTAACCCTGGACAGGGGGTTGGCCGGGGAGCTGTTTTTT	CASSLTLDRGLAGELFF
TRBV28	-	TRBJ1-1	-	TGTGCCAGCACCAGGGGACTGAACACTGAAGCTTTCTTT	CASTRGLNTEAFF
TRBV27	few	TRBJ1-4	-	TGTGCCAGCAGTTTATCCGGGGGAATGGGTGAAAAACTGTTTTTT	CASSLSGGMGEKLFF
TRBV20-1	-	TRBJ2-7	-	TGCAGTGCTAGAGATGATAACAGGTTCGTCGTTGAGCAGTACTTC	CSARDDNRFVVEQYF
TRBV7-6	many	TRBJ1-4	TRBD1	TGTGCCAGCAGCTTAGGGCAGGGGGCAAGGGAAAAACTGTTTTTT	CASSLGQGAREKLFF
TRBV5-1	-	TRBJ1-2	-	TGCGCCAGCAGACCTCCGGGACAATCGGGAGGCTACACCTTC	CASRPPGQSGGYTF
TRBV12-3/TRBV12-4	many	TRBJ1-2	-	TGTGCCAGCAGCTCCCCTTTAGTCTATGGCTACACCTTC	CASSSPLVYGYTF
TRBV5-1	many	TRBJ2-1	TRBD2	TGCGCCAGCAGCTTTGGACTAGCGGGGGGTATAAACATTGGGAATGAGCAGTTCTTC	CASSFGLAGGINIGNEQFF
TRBV5-1	many	TRBJ2-1	-	TGCGCCAGCAGCACCCGCTTCACGGACAAGAACAATGAGCAGTTCTTC	CASSTRFTDKNNEQFF
TRBV6-5	many	TRBJ2-7	-	TGTGCCAGCAGTTACGTAAAAGGGGGAAAATCCTACGAGCAGTACTTC	CASSYVKGGKSYEQYF
TRBV15	-	TRBJ1-5	TRBD1	TGTGCCACCAGCAGAGTGGCAGGGGGCCCGGGTCAGCCCCAGCATTTT	CATSRVAGGPGQPQHF
TRBV7-9	-	TRBJ2-5	TRBD2	TGTGCCAGCAGCTTCCCGGGACTAGCGGCACAAGAGACCCAGTACTTC	CASSFPGLAAQETQYF
TRBV3-1	many	TRBJ1-2	-	TGTGCCAGCAGCAAGACAGTGGATAAGATAGGCTACACCTTC	CASSKTVDKIGYTF
TRBV29-1	many	TRBJ1-1	-	TGCAGCGCCCGGGGCAGACTAACCAACGCTGAAGCTTTCTTT	CSARGRLTNAEAFF
TRBV19	few	TRBJ2-1	-	TGTGCCAGTTGGTCGTCCCTAGGTGCCTACAATGAGCAGTTCTTC	CASWSSLGAYNEQFF
TRBV3-1	-	TRBJ1-5	TRBD1	TGTGCCAGCAGCCAAGATGGGGACAGGGATCAGCCCCAGCATTTT	CASSQDGDRDQPQHF
TRBV12-3/TRBV12-4	many	TRBJ1-1	-	TGTGCCAGCAGTCCGCGACTGACGGGCTTTGGAACTGAAGCTTTCTTT	CASSPRLTGFGTEAFF
TRBV20-1	few	TRBJ2-4	-	TGCAGTGCTCCCCATGTACTAGCCAAAAACATTCAGTACTTC	CSAPHVLAKNIQYF